What follows is one T cell receptor beta chain and its context. Antigen specificity is unknown. This specimen belongs to a study of cytomegalovirus exposure and HLA in healthy donors. Study at large: For the roughly 390 genotyped donors, roughly 80% fell within the Caucasian-associated ancestry cluster. Findings of the study overall: Reports credit the classifier with highly specific, highly sensitive diagnosis of cytomegalovirus status. A later analysis, which compared TCR beta chains of equal frequency, found the HLA-associated ones more clonally expanded. Association of a missense DCLRE1C variant with TCR beta V- and J-gene trimming was reported in a later analysis.

With 2 bases clipped from V and 0 bases from J, the junction kept 1 base outside the gene matches. Germline lookup yields CDR1 SGHTS and CDR2 YDEGEE. The CDR3 runs 15 residues. 13 Jbeta primers and 60 Vbeta primers were used for the PCR. Here immunoSEQ multiplex PCR was the method, and the copy in TCRdb shows in-frame clones only, minus some. This table has roughly 90,000 clones, roughly 72% appearing once. The origin of this receptor is a man between 25 and 39 years old in good health and CMV-seropositive. The chain couples TRBV5-8 to TRBJ1-4; 7 bases are a match to TRBD1. The sequenced sample consisted of PBMCs. The CDR3 here is CASSFGTATNEKLFF. The CDR3 DNA reads as TGTGCCAGCAGCTTCGGGACAGCAACTAATGAAAAACTGTTTTTT.